One and the same sample provided the 2 T cell receptor beta chains below, sequenced in a study of identical twins. TCRdb redid the calling of the 5' RACE reads with MiXCR, one entry per CDR3 protein. This table holds approximately 530,000 distinct CDR3 sequences, approximately 20% found once. Another study also made use of these data, one on yellow fever vaccine responses in identical twins.

Sequencing was done on a sample of CD4+ T cells sorted from blood. These receptors all stem from a woman aged 18-30 years in good health.

The chain uses TRBV7-6 and TRBJ2-1; 10 bases are a match to TRBD2. The CDR3 consists of 16 residues. The germline V gene encodes CDR1 SGHVS and CDR2 FNYEAQ. Trimming removed 0 bases from V and 6 bases from J; junction bases left unmatched: 5. CDR3 loop: CASSLAPLAGANEQFF. In DNA form, the CDR3 reads TGTGCCAGCAGCTTAGCGCCGCTAGCGGGAGCCAATGAGCAGTTCTTC.

This clonotype was found a few times. The chain is built from TRBV6-1 and TRBJ1-2; 8 bases line up with TRBD1. This CDR3 region has 13 residues. Germline assignment: CDR1 MNHNS and CDR2 SASEGT. J gave up 6 bases and V 4 bases, and 4 bases lay outside the gene matches. The chain's CDR3 is CASSADRDDGYTF. The DNA for the CDR3 is TGTGCCAGCAGTGCGGACAGGGACGATGGCTACACCTTC.